This T cell receptor beta chain was documented in a study of vaccination effects on CD4 cells after COVID-19. Turning to the study itself: The second dose preceded post-vaccine samples by a median of 72 days. Study results and caveats: Clones of infection and vaccine origin contracted markedly late after vaccination.

This clone was seen a handful of times. Its antigen is unidentified. Scientists isolated CD4+ T cells after an approximately 10-day culture period ended. All participants had two doses of either the BNT162b2 or mRNA-1273 vaccine. Previously uninfected by SARS-CoV-2, the vaccine recipients also showed negative nucleocapsid antibodies. IL-2 medium took the place of half the medium on both days 3 and 7. Trimming removed 4 bases from V and 5 bases from J, with 9 bases in between. CDR1 is SGHRS and CDR2 is YFSETQ in the germline V gene. This CDR3 has 12 amino acids. Clones were read by immunoSEQ multiplex PCR, and TCRdb kept only the in-frame ones, dropping some. The data contain some 66,000 clones, approximately 79% of them singletons.

V gene TRBV5-1 combines with J gene TRBJ1-1, with D unclear. Sequenced material: CD4+ T cells from PBMCs cultured without peptide, taken after COVID-19 vaccination. The clonotype was recovered from a human donor who received a COVID-19 vaccine. CDR3 coding DNA: TGCGCCAGCAGCCCACTCGGGACTGAAGCTTTCTTT. It codes for CASSPLGTEAFF.